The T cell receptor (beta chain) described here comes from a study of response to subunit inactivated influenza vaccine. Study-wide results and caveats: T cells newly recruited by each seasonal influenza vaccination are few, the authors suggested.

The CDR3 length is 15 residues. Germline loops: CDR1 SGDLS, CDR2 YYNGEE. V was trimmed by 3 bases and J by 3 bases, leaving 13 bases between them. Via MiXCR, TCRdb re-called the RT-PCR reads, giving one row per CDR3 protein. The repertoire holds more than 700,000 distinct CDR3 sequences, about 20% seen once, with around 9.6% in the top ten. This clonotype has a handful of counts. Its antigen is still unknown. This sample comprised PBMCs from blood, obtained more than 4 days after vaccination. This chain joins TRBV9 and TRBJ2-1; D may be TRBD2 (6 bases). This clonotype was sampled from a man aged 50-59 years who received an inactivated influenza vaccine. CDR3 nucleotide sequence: TGTGCCAGCAGCGAAAGGCTAGCGAACTACAATGAGCAGTTCTTC. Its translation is CASSERLANYNEQFF.